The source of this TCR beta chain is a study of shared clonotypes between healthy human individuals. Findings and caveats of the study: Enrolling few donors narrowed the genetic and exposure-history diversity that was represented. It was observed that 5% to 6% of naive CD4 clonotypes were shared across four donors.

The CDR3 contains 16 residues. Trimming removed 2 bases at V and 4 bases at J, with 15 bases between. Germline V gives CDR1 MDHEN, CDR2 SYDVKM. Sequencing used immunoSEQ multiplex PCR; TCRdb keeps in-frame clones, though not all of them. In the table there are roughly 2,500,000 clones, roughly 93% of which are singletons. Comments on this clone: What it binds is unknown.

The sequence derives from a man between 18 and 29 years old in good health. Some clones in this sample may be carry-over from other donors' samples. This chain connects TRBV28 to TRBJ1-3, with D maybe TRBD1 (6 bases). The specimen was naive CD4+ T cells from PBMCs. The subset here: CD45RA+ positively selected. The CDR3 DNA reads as TGTGCCAGCAGTTTACGGCCCACAGGGTACGGAAACACCATATATTTT. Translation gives CASSLRPTGYGNTIYF.